This T cell receptor (beta chain) was identified during a study of cytomegalovirus exposure and HLA in healthy donors. Overall study context: In a later analysis, it was reported that the approximately 110 validation repertoires had been produced on the same platform as the 700 or so repertoires belonging to the first cohort. Study-wide results and caveats: Among TCR beta chains, those listed as cytomegalovirus-associated numbered more than 150. Specificity of a few CMV-associated chains for CMV antigens was verified in vitro.

Donors were drawn from the approximately 120-subject validation cohort, separate from the roughly 700-subject first cohort. The assay was immunoSEQ multiplex PCR, and TCRdb's table has in-frame clones only and misses some. The sample carries 150,000 or so clones, roughly 89% recorded once. The germline CDR1 and CDR2 sequences are LNHDA and SQIVND (reference sequence). The CDR3 extends over 12 amino acids. Trimming cost V 3 bases and J 4 bases, with 6 bases left between them. About this clone: Antigen: not known.

Specimen: PBMCs. The receptor comes from a woman aged 18-29 years in good health and CMV-seronegative. This chain uses TRBV19 with TRBJ1-2; D unclear. CDR3 region: CASSMRSYGYTF. DNA of the CDR3: TGTGCCAGTAGTATGCGGAGCTATGGCTACACCTTC.